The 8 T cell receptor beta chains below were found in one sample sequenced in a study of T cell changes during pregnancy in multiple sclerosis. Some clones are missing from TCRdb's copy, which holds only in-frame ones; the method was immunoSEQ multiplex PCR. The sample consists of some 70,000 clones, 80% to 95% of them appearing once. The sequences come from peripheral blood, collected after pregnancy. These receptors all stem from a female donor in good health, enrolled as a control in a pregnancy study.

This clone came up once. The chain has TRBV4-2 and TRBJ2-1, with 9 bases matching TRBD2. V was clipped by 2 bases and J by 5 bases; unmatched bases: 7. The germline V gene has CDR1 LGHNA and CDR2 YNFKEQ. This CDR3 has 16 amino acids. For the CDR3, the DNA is TGTGCCAGCAGCCAACCCGGGACTAGCATTCACAATGAGCAGTTCTTC. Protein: CASSQPGTSIHNEQFF.

CDR3 sequence reads: CASSLGRLAGPYEQYF. The CDR3 nucleotides are TGTGCCAGCAGTTTGGGTCGACTAGCGGGACCCTACGAGCAGTACTTC. The gene calls are TRBV28 and TRBJ2-7; 11 positions agree with TRBD2. Germline loops: CDR1 MDHEN, CDR2 SYDVKM. V was pared by 3 bases and J by 2 bases, with 6 bases of the junction left unmatched. The CDR3 loop spans 16 amino acids.

The CDR3 loop reads CASIRVTGGVEKLFF. The CDR3 bases are TGTGCCAGCATCCGGGTAACAGGGGGCGTTGAAAAACTGTTTTTT. The J gene is TRBJ1-4, the V gene TRBV2; 9 nucleotides line up with TRBD1. Germline CDR1 reads SNHLY; CDR2 reads FYNNEI. V lost 7 bases and J lost 7; bases outside the gene matches: 10. The CDR3 sequence is 15 residues long.

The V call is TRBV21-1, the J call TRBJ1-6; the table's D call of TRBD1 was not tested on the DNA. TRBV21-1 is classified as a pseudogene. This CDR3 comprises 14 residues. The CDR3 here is CASSKAPQNSPLHF. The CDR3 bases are TGTGCCAGCAGCAAAGCTCCCCAGAATTCACCCCTCCACTTT.

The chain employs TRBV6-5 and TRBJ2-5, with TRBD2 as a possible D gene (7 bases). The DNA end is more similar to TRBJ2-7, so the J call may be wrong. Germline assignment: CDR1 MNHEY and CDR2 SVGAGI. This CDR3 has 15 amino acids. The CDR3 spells CASRARGAGNYEQYF. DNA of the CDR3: TGTGCCAGCAGGGCCCGGGGGGCGGGTAATTACGAGCAGTACTTC.

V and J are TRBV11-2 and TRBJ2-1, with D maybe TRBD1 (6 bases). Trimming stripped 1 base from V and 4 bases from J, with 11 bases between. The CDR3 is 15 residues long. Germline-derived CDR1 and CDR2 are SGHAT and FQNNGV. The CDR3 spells CASSLVRGYYNEQFF. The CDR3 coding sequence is TGTGCCAGCAGCTTAGTCAGGGGTTATTACAATGAGCAGTTCTTC.

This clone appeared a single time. The CDR3 here is CAYRRDSTFQETQYF. The CDR3, as DNA: TGTGCCTATCGCCGGGACAGCACCTTCCAAGAGACCCAGTACTTC. The J gene is TRBJ2-5, the V gene TRBV5-8, with 7 bases aligning to TRBD1. Germline loops: CDR1 SGHTS, CDR2 YDEGEE. J gave up 1 base and V 10 bases, and 13 bases lay outside the gene matches. The CDR3 length is 15 residues.

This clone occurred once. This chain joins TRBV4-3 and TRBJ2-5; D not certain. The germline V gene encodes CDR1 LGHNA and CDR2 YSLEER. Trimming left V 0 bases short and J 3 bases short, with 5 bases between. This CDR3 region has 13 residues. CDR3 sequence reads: CASSQDIEETQYF. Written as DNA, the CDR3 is TGCGCCAGCAGCCAAGATATAGAAGAGACCCAGTACTTC.